The clone carrying this T cell receptor beta chain came up a few times. Its antigen is unknown. The data were obtained in a study of T cells in localized non-small cell lung cancer. The CDR3 consists of 14 residues. The ends lost 6 bases at V and 8 bases at J; junction bases unmatched: 9. Germline values: CDR1 MNHGY, CDR2 SAAAGT. Repertoires were generated with immunoSEQ multiplex PCR, while TCRdb's copy carries only in-frame clones and drops some. Among under 2,500 clones listed, less than 20% were seen once. Study conclusions and caveats: Adjacent lung held a median approximately 50 of the top 100 tumor clones.

The chain links TRBV6-8 to TRBJ1-4; 7 bases map to TRBD1. The TCR sequence derives from a male donor older than 55 with stage I non-small cell lung cancer. This specimen consisted of normal lung tissue next to the tumor, obtained before any cancer treatment. The CDR3 DNA follows: TGTGCCAGCAGGGAAGGGGGCGCGCTGGAAAAACTGTTTTTT. This sequence encodes CASREGGALEKLFF.